This TCR beta chain was sequenced during a study of T cell responses to AZD1222 COVID-19 vaccine. Overall study: Second-dose groups at about 4 or about 12 weeks were pooled.

Details on this clone: Its antigen is undetermined.

Whole-study results and caveats: The reported proportion of spike-specific TCRs targeting unmutated variant regions was nearly half.

Method: immunoSEQ multiplex PCR; TCRdb's copy keeps in-frame clones and lacks some. The sample carries approximately 110,000 clones, 85% to 90% recorded once. V was shortened by 6 bases and J by 0 bases, with 12 bases between the two germline ends. Germline V gene lookup returns CDR1 SGHAT and CDR2 FQNNGV. This CDR3 region has 14 residues. V is TRBV11-2 and J is TRBJ2-7; no definite D call. Source: peripheral blood, taken on day 0 of AZD1222 vaccination. This clonotype originated in an adult in good health. Here the CDR3 DNA reads TGTGCCAGCAGATCTTTAATCGGCTCCTACGAGCAGTACTTC. Its translation is CASRSLIGSYEQYF.